The rows below give T cell receptor beta chains drawn from one sample of a study of shared clonotypes between healthy human individuals. Sequenced by immunoSEQ multiplex PCR; TCRdb stores in-frame clones only, minus some. The sample holds some 2 million clones, approximately 95% seen once. The specimen sequenced was naive CD8+ T cells sorted from blood. These receptor sequences come from a man between 18 and 29 years old in good health. Each CDR3 is given with its conserved first and last residue. The order of the fields is J gene, V gene, D gene, clone size, CDR3 protein, CDR3 DNA. D genes are given only for firm matches. Rows may omit the clone size; those that give it use once, few, many or a size class.

j_call: TRBJ1-3
v_call: TRBV4-1
d_call: TRBD1
clone_size: NA
cdr3_aa: CASSQEPGQTSSGNTIYF
cdr3_nt: TGCGCCAGCAGCCAAGAACCGGGACAGACCTCCTCTGGAAACACCATATATTTT

j_call: TRBJ2-2
v_call: TRBV7-6
d_call: NA
clone_size: NA
cdr3_aa: CASSSPGENTGELFF
cdr3_nt: TGTGCCAGCAGTTCACCGGGAGAGAACACCGGGGAGCTGTTTTTT

j_call: TRBJ1-1
v_call: TRBV6-1
d_call: NA
clone_size: NA
cdr3_aa: CASSEVGTWNTEAFF
cdr3_nt: TGTGCCAGCAGTGAAGTAGGGACATGGAACACTGAAGCTTTCTTT

j_call: TRBJ1-1
v_call: TRBV4-3
d_call: TRBD1
clone_size: NA
cdr3_aa: CASSQTDRGDTEAFF
cdr3_nt: TGCGCCAGCAGCCAAACCGACAGGGGGGACACTGAAGCTTTCTTT

j_call: TRBJ2-7
v_call: TRBV28
d_call: NA
clone_size: NA
cdr3_aa: CASSSQVGGYLYEQYF
cdr3_nt: TGTGCCAGCAGTAGTCAGGTAGGGGGATACCTCTACGAGCAGTACTTC

j_call: TRBJ2-1
v_call: TRBV11-2
d_call: TRBD2
clone_size: NA
cdr3_aa: CASSVKRGLHNEQFF
cdr3_nt: TGTGCCAGCAGCGTAAAGCGGGGCCTTCACAATGAGCAGTTCTTC

j_call: TRBJ1-1
v_call: TRBV10-1
d_call: NA
clone_size: NA
cdr3_aa: CASSEFRGTEAFF
cdr3_nt: TGCGCCAGCAGTGAGTTCAGGGGCACTGAAGCTTTCTTT

j_call: TRBJ2-6
v_call: TRBV7-9
d_call: NA
clone_size: NA
cdr3_aa: CASSPIGDPYPVLTF
cdr3_nt: TGTGCCAGCAGCCCGATAGGGGATCCTTATCCCGTCCTGACTTTC

j_call: TRBJ2-7
v_call: TRBV4-1
d_call: NA
clone_size: NA
cdr3_aa: CASSQDPKGGYEQYF
cdr3_nt: TGCGCCAGCAGCCAAGATCCTAAGGGAGGCTACGAGCAGTACTTC

j_call: TRBJ2-7
v_call: TRBV5-4
d_call: TRBD1
clone_size: NA
cdr3_aa: CASSRPGQAYEQYF
cdr3_nt: TGTGCCAGCAGCCGACCGGGACAGGCCTACGAGCAGTACTTC

j_call: TRBJ1-6
v_call: TRBV28
d_call: NA
clone_size: few
cdr3_aa: CASSQQHSPLHF
cdr3_nt: TGTGCCAGCAGTCAACAACATAGTCCCCTCCACTTT

j_call: TRBJ2-3
v_call: TRBV2
d_call: NA
clone_size: NA
cdr3_aa: CASSEPDTQYF
cdr3_nt: TGTGCCAGCAGTGAACCAGATACGCAGTATTTT

j_call: TRBJ2-7
v_call: TRBV4-2
d_call: NA
clone_size: once
cdr3_aa: CASSQVLSGFTYEQYF
cdr3_nt: TGTGCCAGCAGCCAAGTCCTTAGCGGCTTTACCTACGAGCAGTACTTC

j_call: TRBJ2-7
v_call: TRBV7-2
d_call: TRBD2
clone_size: once
cdr3_aa: CASSYTSGSEQYF
cdr3_nt: TGTGCCAGCAGCTATACTAGCGGGAGCGAGCAGTACTTC

j_call: TRBJ2-3
v_call: TRBV11-2
d_call: NA
clone_size: NA
cdr3_aa: CAITPEGTDTQYF
cdr3_nt: TGTGCCATAACGCCCGAGGGGACAGATACGCAGTATTTT

j_call: TRBJ2-7
v_call: TRBV2
d_call: NA
clone_size: NA
cdr3_aa: CASSEARQPYEQYF
cdr3_nt: TGTGCCAGCAGTGAAGCGCGACAGCCCTACGAGCAGTACTTC